These 12 T cell receptor beta chains were all obtained from the same sample, sequenced in a study of T cells in Graves' hyperthyroidism and ophthalmopathy. Regions amplified from RNA transcripts were the TCR beta CDR3 regions. Primed by the HTBI set, a first-round RT-PCR was run on the TCR CDR3. One entry per CDR3 protein results from TCRdb running MiXCR on the multiplex PCR reads. The repertoire holds 300,000 to 350,000 distinct CDR3 sequences, with about 15% as singletons. The sample taken for sequencing was blood. These TCRs come from a woman aged 25 to 45 with Graves' hyperthyroidism.

This clonotype was seen ten or more times. CDR3 bases: TGTGCCAGCAGCTCAGATACAGGGTCGGGTTCCTACGAGCAGTACTTC. As protein: CASSSDTGSGSYEQYF. This chain connects TRBV7-2 to TRBJ2-7; maybe TRBD1 (6 bases). The CDR3 has 16 amino acids. The V end lost 4 bases, the J end lost 1 base, and 17 bases lay between the germline ends. Germline values: CDR1 SGHTA, CDR2 FQGNSA.

This clonotype came up many times. V usage is TRBV20-1 and J usage is TRBJ2-7, with TRBD1 identical over 7 bases. The CDR3 extends over 13 amino acids. CDR1 and CDR2 from the germline V gene are DFQATT and SNEGSKA (reference sequence). With V trimmed by 7 bases and J by 2 bases, 8 bases remained unmatched. The CDR3 here is CSGRDRRTYEQYF. Written as DNA, the CDR3 is TGCAGTGGTAGGGACAGACGAACCTACGAGCAGTACTTC.

A remark on this clonotype: A much more abundant neighbour one base away suggests this may be a read error. This chain links TRBV11-2 with TRBJ2-5, with D possibly TRBD1 on 5 matching bases. CDR1 is SGHAT, CDR2 FQNNGV, per germline. The CDR3 has 16 residues. V was clipped by 0 bases and J by 5 bases, with 16 bases between them. In nucleotides, the CDR3 is TGTGCCAGCAGCTTAGAAGTAGGGGCGACCAGGGAGACCCAGTACTTC. It is translated as CASSLEVGATRETQYF.

This clonotype has just one count. Being one base from a much bigger clone, this may be a read error. The genes are TRBV12-3 or TRBV12-4 and TRBJ2-3; no clear D. With 8 bases removed from V and 0 bases from J, the gap between germline ends came to 9 bases. This CDR3 region has 13 residues. CDR3 region: CASLPASTDTQYF. The DNA of the CDR3 is TGTGCCAGCTTGCCTGCTAGCACAGATACGCAGTATTTT.

This clonotype came up many times. The chain employs TRBV27 and TRBJ2-3, with a possible D match to TRBD1 (5 bases). The CDR3 covers 14 residues. The V gene lost 6 bases and the J gene lost 5 bases, with 15 bases spanning the gap. The germline V gene encodes CDR1 MNHEY and CDR2 SMNVEV (reference sequence). In DNA form, the CDR3 reads TGTGCCAGCAGGTGGAGATCAGGGAAAGATACGCAGTATTTT. Its translation: CASRWRSGKDTQYF.

This clonotype was counted between two and nine times. The chain employs TRBV15 and TRBJ1-6; tentatively, D is TRBD1 (6 bases). Trimming left V 3 bases short and J 6 bases short, with 12 bases between. Germline CDR1 LNHNV, CDR2 YYDKDF (reference sequence). The CDR3 is 15 amino acids. CDR3 in amino acids: CATSRKTGTNSPLHF. The DNA of the CDR3 is TGTGCCACCAGCAGGAAGACAGGCACTAATTCACCCCTCCACTTT.

This clonotype was counted between two and nine times. This chain joins TRBV15 and TRBJ1-6; 7 positions match TRBD1. Germline CDR1 is LNHNV and CDR2 is YYDKDF (reference sequence). This CDR3 contains 21 residues. The junction had 17 bases not matched to a gene; V was cut back by 0 bases and J by 3 bases. The CDR3 is CATSRDLTTLGQAIYNSPLHF. DNA of the CDR3: TGTGCCACCAGCAGAGATCTCACGACTTTAGGACAGGCAATCTATAATTCACCCCTCCACTTT.

The V call is TRBV6-1, the J call TRBJ2-1, with D perhaps TRBD2 (5 bases). Germline lookup yields CDR1 MNHNS and CDR2 SASEGT. With 8 bases removed from V and 2 bases from J, the gap between germline ends came to 13 bases. The CDR3 is 14 residues long. The CDR3 DNA reads TGTGCCAGCTTTGGGAGTAGGGCCTACAATGAGCAGTTCTTC. Translation: CASFGSRAYNEQFF.

The J gene is TRBJ2-5, the V gene TRBV6-2 or TRBV6-3; 11 bases map to TRBD2. The germline gives CDR1 MNHEY, CDR2 SVGEGT. The length of the CDR3 is 14 residues. After removal of 5 bases from V and 4 bases from J, the junction contained 3 bases not matched to a gene. The CDR3 is CASSGGLAGETQYF. The CDR3 nucleotides are TGTGCCAGCAGTGGAGGACTAGCGGGAGAGACCCAGTACTTC.

This clonotype was recorded a few times. The CDR3 spells CASSRVGTFNEQFF. In nucleotides, the CDR3 is TGTGCCAGCAGCCGCGTCGGGACTTTCAATGAGCAGTTCTTC. The genes are TRBV7-9 and TRBJ2-1, with D possibly being TRBD2 (6 bases). Germline CDR1 reads SEHNR; CDR2 reads FQNEAQ (reference sequence). The CDR3 extends over 14 amino acids. The V and J ends lost 5 bases and 6 bases respectively, with 14 bases between them.

This clonotype was seen ten or more times. The chain is built from TRBV6-1 and TRBJ2-7; 14 bases fit TRBD2. With 6 bases clipped from V and 5 bases from J, the junction kept 12 bases outside the gene matches. Germline V CDR1 and CDR2: MNHNS, SASEGT. CDR3 length: 17 amino acids. The CDR3 bases are TGTGCCAGCAGGCCGACGCCGGGACTAGCGGGAGTAAACGAGCAGTACTTC. Translated, it gives CASRPTPGLAGVNEQYF.

This clonotype has only a few counts. The chain combines TRBV10-3 with TRBJ2-3; D is undetermined. This CDR3 is built from 13 residues. V gave up 10 bases and J gave up 3 bases, with 14 bases separating them. From germline, CDR1 is ENHRY and CDR2 SYGVKD. For the CDR3, the DNA is TGTGCCACGAGCTATACTCAGACAGATACGCAGTATTTT. Its translation: CATSYTQTDTQYF.